This TCR beta chain was sequenced for a study of control samples from healthy donors and cancer patients. The CDR3 covers 15 residues. V was cut by 2 bases and J by 1 base, with 11 bases left in between. The germline V gene encodes CDR1 MGHDK and CDR2 SYGVNS. Only in-frame clones appear in the TCRdb table, and some are missing; sequencing was by immunoSEQ multiplex PCR. The repertoire holds just over 80,000 clones, with over 85% as singletons. This TCR was recovered from a man aged 50 to 59 in good health. The chain recombines TRBV25-1 with TRBJ1-1; D not certain. The sample was blood. CDR3 bases: TGTGCCAGCAGTGAACGGGTACAGCGGAACACTGAAGCTTTCTTT. Protein product: CASSERVQRNTEAFF.